This entry describes one TCR beta chain. The germline gives CDR1 DFQATT, CDR2 SNEGSKA (reference sequence). The CDR3 is 11 amino acids. V was trimmed by 5 bases and J by 11 bases, leaving 16 bases between them. The entry originates in a study of cytomegalovirus exposure and HLA in healthy donors. The study ran its PCR with 60 Vbeta and 13 Jbeta primers. Here immunoSEQ multiplex PCR was the method, and the copy in TCRdb shows in-frame clones only, minus some. Among about 100,000 clones listed, approximately 80% were seen once. The chain has TRBV20-1 and TRBJ2-7; weak D call: TRBD1 (6 bases). Material: PBMCs. This TCR came from a female donor in good health and CMV-seropositive. The CDR3 reads CSALGQTKEYF. Written as DNA, the CDR3 is TGCAGTGCTCTAGGACAGACAAAGGAGTACTTC.